Sequencing of this T cell receptor beta chain was carried out in a study of tumor-infiltrating lymphocytes in primary liver carcinoma. This clonotype was detected only once. The junction departs from the called germline gene at one end, perhaps through a read error. CDR3 length equals 15 residues. The germline V gene encodes CDR1 SGHAT and CDR2 FQNNGV. Germline DNA was also extracted, with blood RNA taken from unsorted whole blood. From 500 to 600 ng of total RNA, TCR beta-specific cDNA was reverse-transcribed using a constant-region primer. Slightly modified ARM-PCR, run as three nested multiplex PCR rounds, produced the TCR beta libraries. The first two PCR rounds, approximately 11 cycles each, used TRBV1-TRBV30 forward primers and a C-beta reverse primer. TCRdb analysed the multiplex PCR reads with MiXCR anew, one entry per CDR3 protein. Of roughly 330,000 distinct CDR3 sequences listed, roughly 61% were seen once; the top ten hold roughly 6%.

The chain uses TRBV11-2 and TRBJ2-7; D is ambiguous. The sequencing input was peripheral blood. This sequence was found in a man aged 40-55 years with primary liver carcinoma and hepatitis B virus infection. The CDR3 DNA sequence: TGTACCAGCAGCCTAGTTTCCGGTACGTCCTACGAGCAGTACTTC. Encoded protein: CTSSLVSGTSYEQYF.